This T cell receptor beta chain was recovered during a study of T cell repertoires in cytomegalovirus infection. About the study: Indications of both CMV infection and matching HLA type were provided by public TCR beta signatures.

Points on this clonotype: What it binds is not known.

Trimming removed 5 bases at V and 5 bases at J, with 17 bases between. The CDR3 totals 15 residues. Germline lookup yields CDR1 SGHTS and CDR2 YDEGEE. Study results and caveats: CMV-specific TCR beta clonotypes restricted by HLA-C were the ones dominating the ex vivo response.

Each CDR3 protein gets one entry after TCRdb re-called the reads with MiXCR. Of 250,000 to 300,000 distinct CDR3 sequences detected, 9.1% appear once; the ten largest clones hold roughly 16%. The source material was PBMCs. The genes are TRBV5-8 and TRBJ1-5; D may be TRBD1 (5 bases). This clonotype originated in a human donor in good health (CMV status not recorded). Some clones in this sample may be carry-over from other donors' samples. CDR3: CASSQGLGVDQPQHF. The CDR3 coding sequence is TGTGCCAGCAGTCAGGGTCTAGGGGTCGATCAGCCCCAGCATTTT. Supplemented by reference TRBV5-8 and TRBJ1-5, the full variable domain reads EAGVTQSPTHLIKTRGQQATLRCSPISGHTSVYWYQQALGLGLQFLLWYDEGEERNRGNFPPRFSGRQFPNYSSELNVNALELEDSALYLCASSQGLGVDQPQHFGDGTRLSIL.